This passage covers 25 T cell receptor beta chains from one sample sequenced in a study of T cells after yellow fever vaccination. TCRdb used MiXCR to reprocess the 5' RACE reads, holding one entry per CDR3 protein. The repertoire has about 240,000 distinct CDR3 sequences, 3.6% of them found once; the top ten carry around 20%. This specimen was PBMCs, taken 15 days after the yellow fever booster vaccination. The receptor source for this set is a man aged 18 to 29 who received the YFV17D yellow fever vaccine.

This clonotype appeared many times. V usage is TRBV5-1 and J usage is TRBJ2-3, with D unclear. The CDR3 has 15 residues. Germline CDR1 is SGHRS and CDR2 is YFSETQ. With 0 bases removed from V and 5 bases from J, the gap between germline ends came to 13 bases. As DNA, the CDR3 is TGCGCCAGCAGCTTGGGCGACAATCTAGGAGATACGCAGTATTTT. It translates to CASSLGDNLGDTQYF.

As to this clonotype: Just one base apart from a much larger clone, this may be a read error. As the CDR3 is not closed by the conserved phenylalanine or tryptophan, this likely results from a read error. CDR3 protein: CASSLVPVYGYTS. In DNA form, the CDR3 reads TGTGCCAGCAGCTTAGTCCCCGTCTATGGCTACACCTCC. The chain links TRBV7-9 to TRBJ1-2; D uncertain. Germline V gene sequence: CDR1 SEHNR, CDR2 FQNEAQ (reference sequence). The CDR3 is 13 amino acids. Trimming shortened V by 1 base and J by 4 bases, and 7 bases separated the two germline ends.

Ten or more counts support this clonotype. The V call is TRBV7-9, the J call TRBJ2-7; TRBD1 agrees at 12 bases. Germline trimming cut 1 base from V and 6 bases from J; bases unmatched to any gene: 4. Germline CDR1 reads SEHNR; CDR2 reads FQNEAQ (reference sequence). This CDR3 is 15 amino acids long. CDR3 region: CASSLGGTGGSEQYV. CDR3 coding DNA: TGTGCCAGCAGCTTAGGGGGGACAGGGGGCTCCGAGCAGTACGTC.

This clonotype appeared many times. V is TRBV10-3 and J is TRBJ2-3, with 12 bases that match TRBD2. Per germline, CDR1 ENHRY and CDR2 SYGVKD. The CDR3 has 16 amino acids. J gave up 1 base and V 4 bases, and 3 bases lay outside the gene matches. CDR3: CAISARLAGGTDTQYF. The DNA of the CDR3 is TGTGCCATCAGTGCCAGACTAGCGGGGGGCACAGATACGCAGTATTTT.

This clonotype has ten or more counts. The V call is TRBV20-1, the J call TRBJ2-2; TRBD2 agrees at 12 bases. The CDR3 consists of 18 residues. Germline V gene sequence: CDR1 DFQATT, CDR2 SNEGSKA (reference sequence). V lost 1 base and J lost 1; bases outside the gene matches: 7. CDR3 loop: CSARAGRTSGVNTGELFF. CDR3 coding DNA: TGCAGTGCTAGAGCCGGTAGGACTAGCGGGGTGAACACCGGGGAGCTGTTTTTT.

This clonotype was observed many times. This chain uses TRBV7-6 with TRBJ2-4; no reliable D call. This CDR3 region has 13 residues. CDR1 SGHVS and CDR2 FNYEAQ come from the germline V gene. Between the trimmed V and J ends, which lost 3 bases and 1 base, there was a span of 4 bases. CDR3 coding DNA: TGTGCCAGCAGCTTCCCGGCCAAAAACATTCAGTACTTC. Translation: CASSFPAKNIQYF. The variable domain in full, with the rest retrieved from reference TRBV7-6 and TRBJ2-4, is GAGVSQSPRYKVTKRGQDVALRCDPISGHVSLYWYRQALGQGPEFLTYFNYEAQQDKSGLPNDRFSAERPEGSISTLTIQRTEQRDSAMYRCASSFPAKNIQYFGAGTRLSVL.

This clonotype came up many times. The chain couples TRBV29-1 to TRBJ2-5; no clear D gene. This CDR3 comprises 12 residues. Germline lookup yields CDR1 SQVTM and CDR2 ANQGSEA. V was clipped by 4 bases and J by 1 base, with 7 bases between them. CDR3 in DNA: TGCAGCGTTGTGCCAGGCCAAGAGACCCAGTACTTC. It codes for CSVVPGQETQYF.

This clonotype was counted between two and nine times. This sequence joins TRBV28 and TRBJ2-1; 9 positions agree with TRBD2. There are 15 residues in the CDR3. V was clipped by 0 bases and J by 6 bases; unmatched bases: 3. Germline lookup yields CDR1 MDHEN and CDR2 SYDVKM. The CDR3 sequence: CASSLWRGGGNEQFF. For the CDR3, the DNA is TGTGCCAGCAGTTTATGGCGGGGGGGTGGCAATGAGCAGTTCTTC.

This clonotype was counted at least ten times. J is TRBJ1-5 and V is TRBV4-1; D is uncertain. The CDR3 covers 16 residues. Germline V CDR1 and CDR2: MGHRA, YSYEKL. V gave up 0 bases and J gave up 3 bases, with 12 bases separating them. The DNA of the CDR3 is TGCGCCAGCAGCCAAGATGAGAAGAGAAACAATCAGCCCCAGCATTTT. It is translated as CASSQDEKRNNQPQHF.

This clonotype was detected many times. This sequence joins TRBV12-5 and TRBJ2-1; D is perhaps TRBD1 or TRBD2 (5 bases each). Trimming cost V 5 bases and J 3 bases, with 11 bases left between them. Germline CDR1 and CDR2: LGHNT and FRNRAP. This CDR3 region has 14 residues. The CDR3 protein is CASGMGPFYNEQFF. The DNA for the CDR3 is TGTGCTAGTGGTATGGGACCTTTCTACAATGAGCAGTTCTTC.

The CDR3 region is CASSPLGETGANVLTF. The CDR3 nucleotides are TGTGCCAGCTCACCACTAGGGGAAACTGGGGCCAACGTCCTGACTTTC. The rearrangement links TRBV18 to TRBJ2-6; D may be TRBD1 (5 bases). This CDR3 region has 16 residues. CDR1 and CDR2 (germline): KGHSH, LQKENI. Deletions cut 1 base from V and 2 bases from J, with 9 bases between.

In this sample, this clonotype turned up many times. The chain combines TRBV6-5 with TRBJ2-3; no reliable D call. Germline V gene data show CDR1 as MNHEY and CDR2 as SVGAGI. V lost 0 bases and J lost 2, with 9 bases in between. CDR3 length equals 15 residues. As DNA, the CDR3 is TGTGCCAGCAGTTACTCAGGTACCTCCACAGATACGCAGTATTTT. Its translation: CASSYSGTSTDTQYF.

Ten or more counts support this clonotype. V usage is TRBV5-1 and J usage is TRBJ2-5; possible D gene TRBD1, 6 bases. This CDR3 is built from 13 residues. CDR1 SGHRS and CDR2 YFSETQ come from the germline V gene. The V end was cut by 5 bases, the J end by 9 bases, with 17 bases between. CDR3 loop: CASSPETGLAQYF. CDR3 DNA sequence: TGCGCCAGCAGTCCCGAGACAGGTCTAGCCCAGTACTTC.

This clonotype was observed at least ten times. The chain joins TRBV20-1 to TRBJ1-2; maybe TRBD1 (6 bases). Trimming took off 4 bases at V and 4 bases at J, with 13 bases between the two ends. The CDR3 has 13 residues. Germline lookup yields CDR1 DFQATT and CDR2 SNEGSKA (reference sequence). CDR3 DNA: TGCAGTGCTAAGGGACACTCGAGCTATGGCTACACCTTC. Amino acids: CSAKGHSSYGYTF.

Only one count was recorded for this clonotype. This chain joins TRBV5-1 and TRBJ2-5; the match to TRBD2 covers 10 bases. In germline, CDR1 is SGHRS, CDR2 YFSETQ. This CDR3 comprises 15 residues. V gave up 4 bases and J gave up 2 bases; unmatched junction bases: 5. The CDR3 is CASSLWTSGQETQYF. The CDR3 DNA is TGCGCCAGCAGCCTATGGACTAGCGGACAAGAGACCCAGTACTTC.

This clonotype was detected ten times or more. This chain joins TRBV3-1 and TRBJ1-6; the D is unclear. V gave up 1 base and J gave up 4 bases, with 5 bases separating them. This CDR3 comprises 14 residues. Germline CDR1 and CDR2: LGHDT and YNNKEL (reference sequence). The CDR3: CASSQVQYNSPLHF. As DNA, the CDR3 is TGTGCCAGCAGCCAAGTCCAGTATAATTCACCCCTCCACTTT.

V and J are TRBV20-1 and TRBJ1-5; TRBD1 is a possible D gene (6 bases). The V end was cut by 6 bases, the J end by 0 bases, with 12 bases between. This CDR3 is built from 14 residues. The V gene's germline CDR1 is DFQATT and CDR2 SNEGSKA (reference sequence). CDR3 in DNA: TGCAGTGCGGCCGGGACAATTAGCAATCAGCCCCAGCATTTT. Encoded protein: CSAAGTISNQPQHF.

The rearrangement uses TRBV5-1 and TRBJ1-4; 10 nucleotides line up with TRBD1. Trimming removed 4 bases from V and 7 bases from J; junction bases left unmatched: 4. The CDR3 sequence is 14 residues long. Germline V gives CDR1 SGHRS, CDR2 YFSETQ. The CDR3 loop reads CASSLRQGAEKLFF. CDR3 sequence (DNA): TGCGCCAGCAGCCTACGACAGGGGGCTGAAAAACTGTTTTTT.

This clonotype came up many times. The chain carries TRBV12-3 or TRBV12-4 and TRBJ2-1; possibly TRBD1 or TRBD2 for D (5 bases each). CDR3 length: 16 residues. The V and J ends lost 6 bases and 6 bases respectively, with 21 bases between them. For the CDR3, the DNA is TGTGCCAGCAGCCCCTTAACCGGGACCAGCTCCAATGAGCAGTTCTTC. It yields the protein CASSPLTGTSSNEQFF.

This clonotype was seen many times. This chain links TRBV12-3 or TRBV12-4 with TRBJ2-5; D gene unclear. With 6 bases removed from V and 4 bases from J, the gap between germline ends came to 15 bases. The CDR3 consists of 14 residues. This CDR3 reads CASSPSRASETQYF. CDR3 nucleotide sequence: TGTGCCAGCAGCCCGAGTAGGGCATCAGAGACCCAGTACTTC.

This clonotype came up many times. This chain links TRBV7-6 with TRBJ2-5; tentative D call: TRBD2 (5 bases). Germline values: CDR1 SGHVS, CDR2 FNYEAQ. V lost 8 bases to trimming and J lost 0 bases, with 10 bases between them. This CDR3 region has 13 residues. The CDR3 coding sequence is TGTGCCAGCGGCCGAGGGCACCAAGAGACCCAGTACTTC. Translating gives CASGRGHQETQYF. The whole variable domain, filled in from reference TRBV7-6 and TRBJ2-5, reads GAGVSQSPRYKVTKRGQDVALRCDPISGHVSLYWYRQALGQGPEFLTYFNYEAQQDKSGLPNDRFSAERPEGSISTLTIQRTEQRDSAMYRCASGRGHQETQYFGPGTRLLVL.

This clonotype was picked up many times. The chain employs TRBV15 and TRBJ1-5; D is undetermined. CDR1 and CDR2 (germline): LNHNV, YYDKDF (reference sequence). The CDR3 totals 12 residues. With 1 base removed from V and 5 bases from J, the gap between germline ends came to 3 bases. For the CDR3, the DNA is TGTGCCACCAGCAGAGGAGATCAGCCCCAGCATTTT. This codes for CATSRGDQPQHF.

This clonotype was seen ten or more times. The rearrangement links TRBV10-3 to TRBJ2-7; D is ambiguous. The CDR3 spans 13 residues. V was pared by 1 base and J by 3 bases, with 7 bases between. Germline loops: CDR1 ENHRY, CDR2 SYGVKD. This CDR3 is CAISELTIYEQYF. Written as DNA, the CDR3 is TGTGCCATCAGTGAGTTGACCATCTACGAGCAGTACTTC.

This clonotype was observed at least ten times. V is TRBV27 and J is TRBJ2-7, with D perhaps matching TRBD1 or TRBD2 (5 bases each). Per the germline V gene, CDR1 is MNHEY and CDR2 is SMNVEV (reference sequence). CDR3 size: 13 residues. The V end lost 6 bases, the J end lost 3 bases, and 12 bases lay between the germline ends. The CDR3 region has the DNA TGTGCCAGCAGCCCTAATGGGGGCTACGAGCAGTACGTC. Residues: CASSPNGGYEQYV.

This clonotype has a count of ten or more. The chain joins TRBV27 to TRBJ2-2; weak D call: TRBD1 (5 bases). The CDR3 totals 14 residues. V gave up 3 bases and J gave up 4 bases, with 9 bases separating them. The germline gives CDR1 MNHEY, CDR2 SMNVEV (reference sequence). As DNA, the CDR3 is TGTGCCAGCAGTTTCCAGGGTATCACCGGGGAGCTGTTTTTT. Translated: CASSFQGITGELFF.